This entry concerns a single TCR beta chain. Judged by its sample share, this clonotype qualifies as large (0.1 to 1%). No cognate antigen has been identified for it. Base qualities are not recorded, but no much larger clone differs from it by a single base. Instrument used: Illumina MiSeq. Reverse transcription of RNA was performed with the SMARTer RACE cDNA Amplification kit, after which the TCR beta CDR3 region was amplified. RNA from sorted cells was extracted with the RNeasy Mini Kit. TCR beta amplicons were sequenced using Illumina paired-end sequencing. The study's processing was this. TCR repertoire analysis used MiXCR, VDJtools and the tcR R package. The inverse Simpson index was used to quantify diversity, and clones were categorized as rare, small, medium or expanded according to repertoire proportion. In-frame beta chains were kept once TCRdb had trimmed the public reads at Q25 with fastp and called clones with MiXCR. Rows matching on CDR3 protein sequence are summarized as one entry with the most common DNA and genes. TCRdb's processing, not the authors' own work, is the source of the V and J calls. The sample table records approximately 400 distinct CDR3 sequences; less than 25% of these occur just once. The ten largest clones take up over 15% of the sample.

The CDR3 goes from the cysteine to the phenylalanine over 15 residues. Kept here is only the CDR3 DNA, which spans 45 bases and is read in frame from base 1. Germline trimming amounts to 3 bases on V and 5 bases on J, with 4 as the count of junction bases outside the gene matches. From a lookup of the germline V gene, CDR1 and CDR2 are SGHTA and FQGTGA. The label giving this sample's time point can be read as: 30 days after allogeneic hematopoietic stem cell transplantation. At 30 days after allogeneic hematopoietic stem cell transplantation, peripheral blood mononuclear cells were collected from the patients. The sample comes from a study of regulatory T cells after allogeneic stem cell transplantation (dated by TCRdb to 2016 to 2018). Background for the entire study: Patients were divided into groups based on whether acute graft-versus-host disease developed within 100 days of stem cell transplantation. CD4+CD25+CD127- regulatory T cells were obtained from patient PBMCs by means of fluorescence-activated cell sorting. The regulatory T-cell TCR repertoire after allogeneic stem cell transplantation was compared between patients with and without acute graft-versus-host disease. Conventional CD4+ T cells defined as CD4+CD25+/-CD127+ were also sorted and TCR-sequenced for comparison in the study. Summary of the overall study and its limitations: The small patient sample size meant the findings required validation in a larger cohort. A significantly larger repertoire share was occupied by the top 10 regulatory T-cell clones in non-GvHD patients, which suggested expansion of presumably allo-specific protective clones. Conventional CD4+ T-cell repertoire diversity did not differ significantly between patients with and without graft-versus-host disease. Compared with patients who had graft-versus-host disease, patients without the disease had a regulatory T-cell TCR repertoire that was more focused and less diverse. No regulatory T-cell clones were found to be shared by all patients, and no significant correlation was observed between sorted cell numbers and the inverse Simpson index.

The starting material was sorted CD4+ T cells from blood (whether regulatory or conventional is not recorded), obtained 30 days after allogeneic stem cell transplant. The chain is encoded by TRBV7-3 joined to TRBJ2-3; 11 junctional bases match TRBD1. The receptor's source is a human patient who had an allogeneic stem cell transplant, so the T cells may come from the graft donor. For the CDR3, the sequence is CASSFGDRGIDTQYF. The DNA reads TGTGCCAGCAGCTTCGGGGACAGGGGGATAGATACGCAGTATTTT. Outside the CDR3, residues come from the reference TRBV7-3 and TRBJ2-3 proteins, so the full variable domain is: GAGVSQTPSNKVTEKGKYVELRCDPISGHTALYWYRQSLGQGPEFLIYFQGTGAADDSGLPNDRFFAVRPEGSVSTLKIQRTERGDSAVYLCASSFGDRGIDTQYFGPGTRLTVL.